The 3 T cell receptor beta chains reported below all come from one sample, sequenced in a study of CD8 T cells in Susac syndrome. It was with random hexamers that roughly 0.5 to 1 ug RNA was reverse transcribed. TCRdb re-derived calls from the immunoSEQ multiplex PCR reads in MiXCR, one entry per CDR3 protein. The sample has about 150,000 distinct CDR3 sequences, more than 90% seen once; the top ten hold about 0.08%. Sequencing was carried out using CD4+ T cells from PBMCs. Receptor source: a human donor with Susac syndrome.

The genes are TRBV6-6 and TRBJ2-3; D not resolved. This CDR3 spans 14 amino acids. Between the trimmed V and J ends, which lost 2 bases and 3 bases, there was a span of 9 bases. Germline CDR1 reads MNHNY; CDR2 reads SVGAGI (reference sequence). Here the CDR3 reads CASSYLRETDTQYF. As DNA, the CDR3 is TGTGCCAGCAGTTACCTTCGCGAGACAGATACGCAGTATTTT.

This sequence joins TRBV15 and TRBJ1-1; TRBD1 is a possible D gene (5 bases). The CDR3 covers 14 residues. The germline V gene has CDR1 LNHNV and CDR2 YYDKDF (reference sequence). V lost 2 bases and J 5 bases, leaving 12 bases between the germline ends. The CDR3 nucleotides are TGTGCCACCAGCAGACAGGGTTTTGGGACTGAAGCTTTCTTT. Its translation is CATSRQGFGTEAFF.

The chain is built from TRBV23-1 and TRBJ1-1; D is undetermined. TRBV23-1 is reported as an ORF; its role is uncertain. This CDR3 contains 15 residues. V lost 1 base and J lost 1, with 10 bases in between. CDR3 sequence reads: CASSQWVERNTEAFF. The CDR3 nucleotides are TGCGCCAGCAGTCAATGGGTAGAACGGAACACTGAAGCTTTCTTT.